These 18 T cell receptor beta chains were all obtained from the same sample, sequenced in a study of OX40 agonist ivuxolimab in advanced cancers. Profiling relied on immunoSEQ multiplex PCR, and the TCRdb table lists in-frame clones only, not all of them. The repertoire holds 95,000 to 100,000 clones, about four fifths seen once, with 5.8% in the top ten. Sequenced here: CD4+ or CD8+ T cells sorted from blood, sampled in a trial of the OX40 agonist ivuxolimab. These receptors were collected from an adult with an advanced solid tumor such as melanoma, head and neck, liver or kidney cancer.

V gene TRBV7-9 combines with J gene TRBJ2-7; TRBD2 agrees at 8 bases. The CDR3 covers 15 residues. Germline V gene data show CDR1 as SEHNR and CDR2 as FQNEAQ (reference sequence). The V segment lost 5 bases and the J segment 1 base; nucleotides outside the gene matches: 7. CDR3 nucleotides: TGTGCCAGCAGCCCGCGGGGGGACGCTTCCTACGAGCAGTACTTC. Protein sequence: CASSPRGDASYEQYF.

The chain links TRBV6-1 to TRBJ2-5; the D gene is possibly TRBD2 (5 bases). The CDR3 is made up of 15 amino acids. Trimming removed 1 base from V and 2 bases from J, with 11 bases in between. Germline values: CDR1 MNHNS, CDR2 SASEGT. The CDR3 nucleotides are TGTGCCAGCAGTGAAGAGGGAGTGAGGCAAGAGACCCAGTACTTC. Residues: CASSEEGVRQETQYF.

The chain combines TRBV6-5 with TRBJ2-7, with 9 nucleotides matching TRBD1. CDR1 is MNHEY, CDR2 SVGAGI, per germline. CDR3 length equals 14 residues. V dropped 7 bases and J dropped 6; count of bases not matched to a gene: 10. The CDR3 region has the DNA TGTGCCAGCAAGAAGGGACAGGGTAGCCTCGAGCAGTACTTC. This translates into CASKKGQGSLEQYF.

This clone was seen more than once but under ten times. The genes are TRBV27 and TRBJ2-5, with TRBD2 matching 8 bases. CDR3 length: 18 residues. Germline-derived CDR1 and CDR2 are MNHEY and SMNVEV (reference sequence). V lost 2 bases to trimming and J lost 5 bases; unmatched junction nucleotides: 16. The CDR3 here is CASSLRGTREFGDETQYF. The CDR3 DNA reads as TGTGCCAGCAGTTTAAGGGGGACTAGGGAATTTGGGGATGAGACCCAGTACTTC.

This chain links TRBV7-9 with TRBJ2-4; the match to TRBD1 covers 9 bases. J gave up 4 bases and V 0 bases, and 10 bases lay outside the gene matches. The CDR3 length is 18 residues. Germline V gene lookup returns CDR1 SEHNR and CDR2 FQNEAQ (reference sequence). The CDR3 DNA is TGTGCCAGCAGCTTAGCGCTCGTACGGACAGGGGAAAAAAACATTCAGTACTTC. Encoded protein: CASSLALVRTGEKNIQYF.

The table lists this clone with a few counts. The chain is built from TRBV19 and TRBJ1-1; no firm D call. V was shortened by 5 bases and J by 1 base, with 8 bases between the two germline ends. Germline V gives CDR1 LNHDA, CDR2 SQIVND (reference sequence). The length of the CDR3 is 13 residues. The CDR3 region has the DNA TGTGCCAGTAGTTCTGTGGGGAACACTGAAGCTTTCTTT. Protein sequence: CASSSVGNTEAFF.

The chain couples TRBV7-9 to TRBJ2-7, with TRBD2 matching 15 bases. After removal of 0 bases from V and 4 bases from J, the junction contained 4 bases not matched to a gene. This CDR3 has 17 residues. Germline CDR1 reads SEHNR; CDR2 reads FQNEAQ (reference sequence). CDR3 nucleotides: TGTGCCAGCAGCTTAGCTGGGACTAGCGGGAGGTTTTACGAGCAGTACTTC. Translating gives CASSLAGTSGRFYEQYF.

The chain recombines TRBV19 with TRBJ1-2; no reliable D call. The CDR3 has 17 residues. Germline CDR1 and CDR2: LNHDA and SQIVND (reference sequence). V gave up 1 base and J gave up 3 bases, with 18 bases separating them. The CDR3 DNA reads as TGTGCCAGTAGTATAGGGGGAGGACGTGGGCTTGACTATGGCTACACCTTC. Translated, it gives CASSIGGGRGLDYGYTF.

DNA of the CDR3: TGTGCCAGCAGCTTGTATGGGGACATCCAAGAGACCCAGTACTTC. Protein sequence: CASSLYGDIQETQYF. This chain joins TRBV11-2 and TRBJ2-5, with D perhaps matching TRBD1 (6 bases). The CDR3 length is 15 residues. Looked up from germline, CDR1 is SGHAT and CDR2 is FQNNGV. The V end was cut by 3 bases, the J end by 1 base, with 12 bases between.

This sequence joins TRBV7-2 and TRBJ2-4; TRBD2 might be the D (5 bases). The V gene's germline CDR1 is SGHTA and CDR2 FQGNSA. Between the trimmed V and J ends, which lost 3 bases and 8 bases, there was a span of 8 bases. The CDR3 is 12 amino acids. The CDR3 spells CASSFDGDIQYF. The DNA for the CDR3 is TGTGCCAGCAGCTTCGACGGGGACATTCAGTACTTC.

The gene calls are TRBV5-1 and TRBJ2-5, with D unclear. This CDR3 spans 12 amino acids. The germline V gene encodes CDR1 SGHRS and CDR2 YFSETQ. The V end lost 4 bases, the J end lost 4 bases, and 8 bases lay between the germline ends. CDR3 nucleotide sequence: TGCGCCAGCAGCGATCGCGGAGAGACCCAGTACTTC. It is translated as CASSDRGETQYF.

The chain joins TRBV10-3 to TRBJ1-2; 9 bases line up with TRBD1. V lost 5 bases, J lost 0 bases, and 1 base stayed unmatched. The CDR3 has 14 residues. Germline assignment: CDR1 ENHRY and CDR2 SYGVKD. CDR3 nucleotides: TGTGCCATCAGTTGGGACAGGGCTAACTATGGCTACACCTTC. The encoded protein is CAISWDRANYGYTF.

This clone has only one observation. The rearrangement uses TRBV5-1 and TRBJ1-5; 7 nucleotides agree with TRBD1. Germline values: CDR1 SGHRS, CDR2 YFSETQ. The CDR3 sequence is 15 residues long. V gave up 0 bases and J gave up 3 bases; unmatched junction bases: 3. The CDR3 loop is CASSLEGGANQPQHF. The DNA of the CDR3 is TGCGCCAGCAGCTTGGAAGGGGGCGCCAATCAGCCCCAGCATTTT.

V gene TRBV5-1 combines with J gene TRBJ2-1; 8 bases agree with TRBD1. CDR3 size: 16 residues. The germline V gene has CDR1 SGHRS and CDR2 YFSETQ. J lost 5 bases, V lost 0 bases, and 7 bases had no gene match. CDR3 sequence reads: CASSLDPGQANNEQFF. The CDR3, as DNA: TGCGCCAGCAGCTTGGATCCGGGACAGGCGAACAATGAGCAGTTCTTC.

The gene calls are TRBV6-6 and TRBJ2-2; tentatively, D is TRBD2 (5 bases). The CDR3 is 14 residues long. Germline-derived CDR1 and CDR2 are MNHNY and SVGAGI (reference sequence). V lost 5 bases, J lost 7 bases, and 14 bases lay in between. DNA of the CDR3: TGTGCCAGCAGTGCCGGCACTAGACACGGGGAGCTGTTTTTT. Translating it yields CASSAGTRHGELFF.

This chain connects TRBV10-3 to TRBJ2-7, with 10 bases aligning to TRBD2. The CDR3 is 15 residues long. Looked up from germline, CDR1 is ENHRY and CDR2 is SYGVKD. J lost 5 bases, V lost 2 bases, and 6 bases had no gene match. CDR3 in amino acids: CAISEKASGRDEQYF. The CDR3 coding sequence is TGTGCCATCAGTGAGAAGGCTAGCGGGAGAGACGAGCAGTACTTC.

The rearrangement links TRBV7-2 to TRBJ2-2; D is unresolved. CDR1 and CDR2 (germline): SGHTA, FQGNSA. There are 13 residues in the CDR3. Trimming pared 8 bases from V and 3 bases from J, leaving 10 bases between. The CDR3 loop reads CASPRSYTGELFF. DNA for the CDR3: TGTGCCAGCCCAAGGAGTTACACCGGGGAGCTGTTTTTT.

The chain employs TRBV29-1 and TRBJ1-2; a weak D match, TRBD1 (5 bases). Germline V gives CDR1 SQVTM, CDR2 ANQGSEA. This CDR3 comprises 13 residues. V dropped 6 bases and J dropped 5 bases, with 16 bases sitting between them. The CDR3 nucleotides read TGCAGCGTGGACAATACGGGAGGGTATGGCTACACCTTC. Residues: CSVDNTGGYGYTF.